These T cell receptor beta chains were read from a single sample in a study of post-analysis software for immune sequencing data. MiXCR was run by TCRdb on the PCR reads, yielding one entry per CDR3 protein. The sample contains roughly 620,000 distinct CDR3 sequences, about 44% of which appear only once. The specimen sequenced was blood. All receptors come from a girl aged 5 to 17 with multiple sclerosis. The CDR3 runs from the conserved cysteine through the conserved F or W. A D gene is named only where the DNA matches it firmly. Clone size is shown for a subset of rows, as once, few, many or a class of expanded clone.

TGCAGTGCTAGTCGCCAGGGGGCCGGTGAGCAGTACTTC | CSASRQGAGEQYF | once | TRBJ2-5 | TRBV20-1 | TRBD1
TGTGCCATCCATCATAGTACAGGGGCTAACTATGGCTACACCTTC | CAIHHSTGANYGYTF | . | TRBJ1-2 | TRBV10-3 | TRBD1
TGCAGCGCCACGCCTTCGGACAGACCCTACGAGCAGTACTTC | CSATPSDRPYEQYF | . | TRBJ2-7 | TRBV29-1 | .
TGTGCCAGCAGCGTAGGGTCGGGGGGGATGAACACTGAAGCTTTCTTT | CASSVGSGGMNTEAFF | . | TRBJ1-1 | TRBV9 | .
TGCGCCAGCAGCCCTGGGACTAGCGGGACGGCTGAGCAGTTCTTC | CASSPGTSGTAEQFF | . | TRBJ2-1 | TRBV5-1 | TRBD2
TGTGCCATCAGTCGAGCCAATGAGCAGTTCTTC | CAISRANEQFF | few | TRBJ2-1 | TRBV10-3 | .
TGTGCCAGCAGTTACTTTAGGACAGGCAGCTCACCCCTCCACTTT | CASSYFRTGSSPLHF | few | TRBJ1-6 | TRBV6-5 | TRBD1
TGCGCCAGCAGCTTGGAGGGGGCCCGGGGTTCACCCCTCCACTTT | CASSLEGARGSPLHF | few | TRBJ1-6 | TRBV5-1 | TRBD1
TGTGCCAGCAGCTTGGGAGTAACTGGGGCCAACGTCCTGACTTTC | CASSLGVTGANVLTF | . | TRBJ2-6 | TRBV5-6 | .
TGTGCCAGCAGTTTTCGCCGGGACAACGATGGCTACACCTTC | CASSFRRDNDGYTF | few | TRBJ1-2 | TRBV6-6 | .
TGCAGCGTTGAAGATGAGGGACCGCATTCCGAGCAGTACTTC | CSVEDEGPHSEQYF | . | TRBJ2-7 | TRBV29-1 | .
TGTGCCAGCAGCGTAACGTCTAGCGGGGGGCCGCTAGGGGAGCAGTTCTTC | CASSVTSSGGPLGEQFF | . | TRBJ2-1 | TRBV7-9 | TRBD2
TGTGCCAGCAACCCTGGACAGCCGAGCTCCTACGAGCAGTACTTC | CASNPGQPSSYEQYF | few | TRBJ2-7 | TRBV27 | .
TGTGCCAGCTCCTCCTTACCCTCGGAGACCCAGTACTTC | CASSSLPSETQYF | . | TRBJ2-5 | TRBV27 | .
TGTGCCAGCAGACGTCAGGGGTCTGGCTACACCTTC | CASRRQGSGYTF | . | TRBJ1-2 | TRBV12-3/TRBV12-4 | .
TGCGCCAGCAGCTTGCAATCCAGCGGGGGCACAGATACGCAGTATTTT | CASSLQSSGGTDTQYF | . | TRBJ2-3 | TRBV5-1 | TRBD2
TGCAGCGGGATGGACAGGCGGTCCTACGAGCAGTACTTC | CSGMDRRSYEQYF | few | TRBJ2-7 | TRBV29-1 | TRBD1
TGTGCCAGCAGGAAACAGGACGGCATCTCCTACGAGCAGTACTTC | CASRKQDGISYEQYF | . | TRBJ2-7 | TRBV12-3/TRBV12-4 | .
TGTGCCAGCATAGAGGTCGACAGGGGACCCTACGAGCAGTACTTC | CASIEVDRGPYEQYF | few | TRBJ2-7 | TRBV2 | TRBD1
TGTGCCAGCAGTTGGGGGGCCAGTGCCTACGAGCAGTACTTC | CASSWGASAYEQYF | many | TRBJ2-7 | TRBV7-2 | .
TGTGCCAGCAGCTTAAAAGGGCCGGGTCTAAAGGGTGACGAGCAGTACTTC | CASSLKGPGLKGDEQYF | . | TRBJ2-7 | TRBV7-3 | .
TGTGCCATCCGCCGAGGGGGCGTGCAAGAGACCCAGTACTTC | CAIRRGGVQETQYF | many | TRBJ2-5 | TRBV10-3 | TRBD1
TGTGCCAGCAGCCCCTCGCGGAGACTAGCGGGCACAGATACGCAGTATTTT | CASSPSRRLAGTDTQYF | . | TRBJ2-3 | TRBV7-9 | TRBD2
TGTGCCAGCAGTTACGGGACAGTTGAAGCTTTCTTT | CASSYGTVEAFF | . | TRBJ1-1 | TRBV6-5 | TRBD1
TGCAGTGCTACGAGGGGGCACGAGCAGTACTTC | CSATRGHEQYF | . | TRBJ2-7 | TRBV20-1 | TRBD1
TGCAGTGCTTGGACCGGTACACCCATTTCACCCCTCCACTTT | CSAWTGTPISPLHF | . | TRBJ1-6 | TRBV20-1 | .
TGTGCCAGCAGCTTCCCCGGGACAGTACAAGAGACCCAGTACTTC | CASSFPGTVQETQYF | few | TRBJ2-5 | TRBV7-3 | TRBD1
TGTGCCAGCAGTTACCAGGGGGCCTACGAGCAGTACTTC | CASSYQGAYEQYF | . | TRBJ2-7 | TRBV6-6 | TRBD1
TGTGCCATCAAAGCGGCTAGCGGGAGAGAGAATGAGCAGTTCTTC | CAIKAASGRENEQFF | few | TRBJ2-1 | TRBV10-3 | TRBD2
TGCAGTGCCCACGGAGGGCACGGTGGCTACACCTTC | CSAHGGHGGYTF | . | TRBJ1-2 | TRBV20-1 | .
TGTGCCAGCAGTTTTAGTTCGTACAATGAGCAGTTCTTC | CASSFSSYNEQFF | many | TRBJ2-1 | TRBV12-3/TRBV12-4 | .
TGTGCCAGCAGCCCAGGGACGACGGGACGCGAGCAGTACTTC | CASSPGTTGREQYF | . | TRBJ2-7 | TRBV5-6 | .
TGCAGTGCTAGGGGACTAGGGGGATGGGAGACCCAGTACTTC | CSARGLGGWETQYF | few | TRBJ2-5 | TRBV20-1 | TRBD2
TGCGCCAGCAGCCAAGGGAGGACGAGCTCCTACGAGCAGTACTTC | CASSQGRTSSYEQYF | few | TRBJ2-7 | TRBV4-1 | .
TGCAGTGTAGGGATTGCAGATTACTTTAGCAATCAGCCCCAGCATTTT | CSVGIADYFSNQPQHF | . | TRBJ1-5 | TRBV20-1 | .
TGCAGTGCCGGGGGAGCTGTCGGCGACGATCAGCCCCAGCATTTT | CSAGGAVGDDQPQHF | few | TRBJ1-5 | TRBV20-1 | .
TGTGCCAGCAGGGGGCAACAGGGGAAAGAGAACATTCAGTACTTC | CASRGQQGKENIQYF | . | TRBJ2-4 | TRBV12-3/TRBV12-4 | TRBD1
TGTGCCAGCAGCCTACAGGGGAGAGGCTACACCTTC | CASSLQGRGYTF | once | TRBJ1-2 | TRBV3-1 | TRBD1
TGTGCCAGCAGCTCCCCGGGGTCCAACGAGCAGTACTTC | CASSSPGSNEQYF | few | TRBJ2-7 | TRBV11-2 | .
TGCGCCAGCAGCTTGGAGGGCAGCCCAGACTCCTACGAGCAGTACTTC | CASSLEGSPDSYEQYF | few | TRBJ2-7 | TRBV5-1 | .
TGTGCCAGCAGTACAGGGGGCCGGTACAATGAGCAGTTCTTC | CASSTGGRYNEQFF | . | TRBJ2-1 | TRBV6-4 | TRBD1
TGTGCCAGCAGTTCCACCAGCGGCCACGTAATCTCCTACGAGCAGTACTTC | CASSSTSGHVISYEQYF | . | TRBJ2-7 | TRBV12-3/TRBV12-4 | .
TGTGCCAGCAGCCCTTATCTGAGCTCCTACAATGAGCAGTTCTTC | CASSPYLSSYNEQFF | few | TRBJ2-1 | TRBV7-2 | .
TGTGCCACCAGTGATCCGGTAGACTTCTCCTACAATGAGCAGTTCTTC | CATSDPVDFSYNEQFF | . | TRBJ2-1 | TRBV24-1 | .
TGTGCCAGCAGCTTAGGGGCGGGAAACGGCAATGAGCAGTTCTTC | CASSLGAGNGNEQFF | few | TRBJ2-1 | TRBV7-7 | .
TGCAGTGCTAGAGAGACTAGCAGCACCTACGAGCAGTACTTC | CSARETSSTYEQYF | . | TRBJ2-7 | TRBV20-1 | TRBD2
TGCGCCAGCAGCCCGGACACCACCTATAGCAATCAGCCCCAGCATTTT | CASSPDTTYSNQPQHF | once | TRBJ1-5 | TRBV4-1 | .
TGCGCCAGCGAAGCGACAGGGTCGGTCGAGGGTGAGCAGTTCTTC | CASEATGSVEGEQFF | few | TRBJ2-1 | TRBV5-1 | TRBD1
TGTGCCAGCAGCCCAACAGTGAGCGGGGGGCAGTTCTTC | CASSPTVSGGQFF | . | TRBJ2-1 | TRBV7-9 | TRBD2
TGCGCCAGCAGCTTGGGAGACAGGGCGTTTGGCTATGGCTACACCTTC | CASSLGDRAFGYGYTF | few | TRBJ1-2 | TRBV5-1 | TRBD1
TGTGCCAGCAGTTTAGTAGGGAGGGCTGAAGCTTTCTTT | CASSLVGRAEAFF | . | TRBJ1-1 | TRBV12-3/TRBV12-4 | .
TGTGCCATCAGTGAGTCGACCCGAGGACAGGGTCCGTTCTTC | CAISESTRGQGPFF | . | TRBJ2-1 | TRBV10-3 | TRBD1
TGTGCCAGCAGTTCTAGCGGGAGGACGAGGGGTGAGCAGTTCTTC | CASSSSGRTRGEQFF | few | TRBJ2-1 | TRBV12-3/TRBV12-4 | TRBD2
TGTGCCAGCAGTTCCCGGAGGTTAGACATGGGTCCGATGGATACGCAGTATTTT | CASSSRRLDMGPMDTQYF | few | TRBJ2-3 | TRBV12-3/TRBV12-4 | .
TGTGCCAGCAGTTACAGGGTATCCCTCACAGATACGCAGTATTTT | CASSYRVSLTDTQYF | . | TRBJ2-3 | TRBV7-2 | .
TGTGCCAGCAGCTCCCCCTCGGACAGGGGGGAGTGGGGCTATGGCTACACCTTC | CASSSPSDRGEWGYGYTF | . | TRBJ1-2 | TRBV7-2 | TRBD1
TGTGCCAGCAGTGAAATGCCTAGCGGGGGATTCCAAGAGACCCAGTACTTC | CASSEMPSGGFQETQYF | . | TRBJ2-5 | TRBV6-1 | TRBD2